This entry lists 30 T cell receptor beta chains sequenced from one sample in a study of a mutant IDH1 vaccine in newly diagnosed glioma. TCRdb's table, derived via immunoSEQ multiplex PCR, lists solely in-frame clones and lacks some. The sample yields under 45,000 clones, 65% to 80% seen once. The time point denotes: week 23, last vaccination. It was 300 ug of mutant IDH1 20-mer peptide that made up each vaccine dose, given with topical imiquimod. No antigen is known for these receptors. Material: PBMCs, obtained from a glioma patient whose treatment included an IDH1 peptide vaccine. These TCRs come from a man aged 45-65 years with glioma.

This rearrangement joins TRBV27 to TRBJ2-4; tentative D call: TRBD1 (5 bases). The germline V gene encodes CDR1 MNHEY and CDR2 SMNVEV (reference sequence). The CDR3 spans 16 residues. The ends were cut back, 4 bases at V and 2 bases at J, with 15 bases in the middle. This CDR3 reads CASSSGFVRSKNIQYF. In nucleotides, the CDR3 is TGTGCCAGCAGTTCAGGGTTTGTTAGGTCCAAAAACATTCAGTACTTC.

This chain uses TRBV28 with TRBJ1-1; D is possibly TRBD1 (5 bases). CDR1 and CDR2 (germline): MDHEN, SYDVKM. CDR3 length: 14 amino acids. V lost 3 bases and J 1 base, leaving 9 bases between the germline ends. For the CDR3, the DNA is TGTGCCAGCAGTTTGGTGACAGAGAACACTGAAGCTTTCTTT. It codes for CASSLVTENTEAFF.

The CDR3 region is CASSLGGRNTGELFF. The CDR3 DNA reads as TGTGCCAGCAGCTTGGGGGGGCGGAACACCGGGGAGCTGTTTTTT. The chain carries TRBV5-4 and TRBJ2-2, with D possibly being TRBD1 (6 bases). The length of the CDR3 is 15 residues. CDR1 and CDR2 (germline): SGHNT, YYREEE (reference sequence). V lost 0 bases and J lost 1, with 7 bases in between. Drawing the rest from reference TRBV5-4 and TRBJ2-2, the complete variable domain is ETGVTQSPTHLIKTRGQQVTLRCSSQSGHNTVSWYQQALGQGPQFIFQYYREEENGRGNFPPRFSGLQFPNYSSELNVNALELDDSALYLCASSLGGRNTGELFFGEGSRLTVL.

The V gene is TRBV29-1, the J gene TRBJ1-2; D call uncertain. Trimming pared 4 bases from V and 4 bases from J, leaving 10 bases between. Germline loops: CDR1 SQVTM, CDR2 ANQGSEA. This CDR3 contains 12 residues. The CDR3 sequence: CSVAERGYGYTF. As DNA, the CDR3 is TGCAGCGTTGCAGAGCGCGGCTATGGCTACACCTTC.

This chain connects TRBV4-3 to TRBJ2-3, with D possibly TRBD2 on 6 matching bases. Per the germline V gene, CDR1 is LGHNA and CDR2 is YSLEER. The CDR3 totals 15 residues. V gave up 1 base and J gave up 2 bases, with 10 bases separating them. CDR3 sequence: CASSQGGMSTDTQYF. DNA of the CDR3: TGCGCCAGCAGCCAAGGCGGGATGTCCACAGATACGCAGTATTTT.

The V call is TRBV5-4, the J call TRBJ2-1; TRBD1 matches 7 bases. Germline CDR1 and CDR2: SGHNT and YYREEE (reference sequence). The CDR3 has 15 amino acids. V dropped 3 bases and J dropped 0; count of bases not matched to a gene: 3. The CDR3 spells CASSSDRSSYNEQFF. CDR3 bases: TGTGCCAGCAGCTCGGACAGGAGCTCCTACAATGAGCAGTTCTTC.

The CDR3 nucleotides read TGTGCCAGCAGTGAGAGGGGGAACACTGAAGCTTTCTTT. The encoded protein is CASSERGNTEAFF. J is TRBJ1-1 and V is TRBV6-1; possibly TRBD1 for D (5 bases). With 3 bases removed from V and 1 base from J, the gap between germline ends came to 6 bases. The CDR3 loop spans 13 amino acids. The V gene's germline CDR1 is MNHNS and CDR2 SASEGT.

The chain couples TRBV5-1 to TRBJ1-6, with D unclear. Trimming shortened V by 3 bases and J by 5 bases, and 15 bases separated the two germline ends. Germline CDR1 is SGHRS and CDR2 is YFSETQ. This CDR3 contains 16 residues. CDR3 sequence (DNA): TGCGCCAGCAGCTCGCAAGGAGGGAGGAATAATTCACCCCTCCACTTT. Its translation: CASSSQGGRNNSPLHF. The full variable domain, its missing parts supplied by reference TRBV5-1 and TRBJ1-6, is KAGVTQTPRYLIKTRGQQVTLSCSPISGHRSVSWYQQTPGQGLQFLFEYFSETQRNKGNFPGRFSGRQFSNSRSEMNVSTLELGDSALYLCASSSQGGRNNSPLHFGNGTRLTVT.

This chain connects TRBV9 to TRBJ2-2; no clear D. V lost 3 bases and J 3 bases, leaving 9 bases between the germline ends. The CDR3 consists of 14 residues. The V gene's germline CDR1 is SGDLS and CDR2 YYNGEE. CDR3 nucleotides: TGTGCCAGCAGCGCCTTAGACTACACCGGGGAGCTGTTTTTT. Residues: CASSALDYTGELFF.

The rearrangement links TRBV28 to TRBJ1-1; no firm D call. V was clipped by 7 bases and J by 3 bases, with 9 bases between them. CDR3 size: 12 residues. CDR1 is MDHEN, CDR2 SYDVKM, per germline. The CDR3 spells CASTPRDTEAFF. CDR3 DNA sequence: TGTGCCAGCACTCCTCGAGACACTGAAGCTTTCTTT.

V gene TRBV5-1 combines with J gene TRBJ1-4; TRBD1 is a possible D gene (6 bases). Germline V gene lookup returns CDR1 SGHRS and CDR2 YFSETQ. CDR3 length: 14 residues. Trimming pared 4 bases from V and 6 bases from J, leaving 13 bases between. The CDR3 protein is CASSIQGPDEKLFF. The DNA for the CDR3 is TGCGCCAGCAGCATACAGGGACCGGATGAAAAACTGTTTTTT.

V gene TRBV25-1 combines with J gene TRBJ2-5; 9 bases are shared with TRBD2. This CDR3 is 13 amino acids long. Germline V gives CDR1 MGHDK, CDR2 SYGVNS. The trim removed 7 bases at V and 2 bases at J, leaving 2 bases unmatched. Here the CDR3 reads CASTTSGQETQYF. The CDR3 region has the DNA TGTGCCAGCACGACTAGCGGACAAGAGACCCAGTACTTC.

This clone is medium-sized by share. V usage is TRBV29-1 and J usage is TRBJ2-5; D remains ambiguous. The CDR3 runs to 10 residues. The ends were cut back, 7 bases at V and 2 bases at J, with 5 bases in the middle. The germline gives CDR1 SQVTM, CDR2 ANQGSEA. CDR3 bases: TGCAGCGCGGTACAAGAGACCCAGTACTTC. It yields the protein CSAVQETQYF. The full variable domain, rest sourced from reference TRBV29-1 and TRBJ2-5, is SAVISQKPSRDICQRGTSLTIQCQVDSQVTMMFWYRQQPGQSLTLIATANQGSEATYESGFVIDKFPISRPNLTFSTLTVSNMSPEDSSIYLCSAVQETQYFGPGTRLLVL.

The CDR3 spells CASSPTGNYGYTF. In DNA form, the CDR3 reads TGTGCCAGCAGCCCGACAGGGAACTATGGCTACACCTTC. This sequence joins TRBV7-6 and TRBJ1-2; the match to TRBD1 covers 7 bases. Germline V gene lookup returns CDR1 SGHVS and CDR2 FNYEAQ. Trimming at V came to 5 bases and at J to 2 bases, leaving 2 bases not matched to a gene. The CDR3 is 13 amino acids.

The sample holds a few counts of this clone. The chain is built from TRBV19 and TRBJ1-2; no clear D gene. The V end lost 7 bases, the J end lost 2 bases, and 11 bases lay between the germline ends. Germline assignment: CDR1 LNHDA and CDR2 SQIVND (reference sequence). The CDR3 has 13 residues. CDR3 DNA: TGTGCCAGTACCCTAGGGCGAAACTATGGCTACACCTTC. The encoded protein is CASTLGRNYGYTF.

This clone was seen a handful of times. The chain couples TRBV18 to TRBJ1-5, with 7 bases matching TRBD1. The CDR3 extends over 15 amino acids. Germline V gene lookup returns CDR1 KGHSH and CDR2 LQKENI. The ends lost 2 bases at V and 4 bases at J; junction bases unmatched: 5. In nucleotides, the CDR3 is TGTGCCAGCTCACCAGGGACAGCCTCAAATCAGCCCCAGCATTTT. It codes for CASSPGTASNQPQHF.

The J gene is TRBJ2-7, the V gene TRBV5-1; D gene ambiguous. V was shortened by 4 bases and J by 3 bases, with 8 bases between the two germline ends. This CDR3 spans 12 amino acids. CDR1 is SGHRS and CDR2 is YFSETQ in the germline V gene. The CDR3 nucleotides are TGCGCCAGCAGCCTAACAATCTACGAGCAGTACTTC. This gives the protein CASSLTIYEQYF.

The sample holds a few counts of this clone. The V and J genes are TRBV30 and TRBJ1-6; D call uncertain. From germline, CDR1 is GTSNPN and CDR2 SVGIG (reference sequence). The length of the CDR3 is 14 residues. V was shortened by 1 base and J by 3 bases, with 7 bases between the two germline ends. This chain's CDR3 is CAWSGSGYNSPLHF. CDR3 coding DNA: TGTGCCTGGAGTGGGTCCGGCTATAATTCACCCCTCCACTTT.

V and J are TRBV6-1 and TRBJ1-4; the D gene is possibly TRBD1 (5 bases). Germline lookup yields CDR1 MNHNS and CDR2 SASEGT. CDR3 size: 16 residues. V dropped 2 bases and J dropped 3 bases, with 13 bases sitting between them. The CDR3 here is CASSEPPSGPNEKLFF. CDR3 nucleotides: TGTGCCAGCAGTGAACCCCCCTCAGGGCCTAATGAAAAACTGTTTTTT.

The J gene is TRBJ2-2, the V gene TRBV10-3, with 9 bases identical to TRBD1. This CDR3 comprises 14 residues. Germline lookup yields CDR1 ENHRY and CDR2 SYGVKD. V gave up 7 bases and J gave up 1 base; unmatched junction bases: 1. CDR3 sequence reads: CAIKDRGNTGELFF. The CDR3 DNA reads as TGTGCCATCAAGGACAGGGGGAACACCGGGGAGCTGTTTTTT.

This sequence joins TRBV5-1 and TRBJ2-7; no firm D call. The CDR3 contains 14 residues. V dropped 6 bases and J dropped 1 base, with 14 bases sitting between them. Germline V lookup: CDR1 SGHRS, CDR2 YFSETQ. The CDR3 spells CASTKPEVSYEQYF. The CDR3 nucleotides read TGCGCCAGCACGAAGCCCGAAGTATCCTACGAGCAGTACTTC.

This CDR3 is CAWSSLGGLDTQYF. The CDR3 nucleotides are TGTGCCTGGAGTAGCTTAGGGGGATTAGATACGCAGTATTTT. The V and J genes are TRBV30 and TRBJ2-3; possibly TRBD1 for D (6 bases). This CDR3 region has 14 residues. With 2 bases removed from V and 5 bases from J, the gap between germline ends came to 14 bases. CDR1 is GTSNPN, CDR2 SVGIG, per germline (reference sequence).

CDR3 in amino acids: CSVVRGGVNTEAFF. The CDR3 DNA sequence: TGCAGCGTTGTAAGAGGAGGGGTGAACACTGAAGCTTTCTTT. The chain recombines TRBV29-1 with TRBJ1-1; perhaps TRBD1 as D (5 bases). The CDR3 is 14 amino acids. Trimming cost V 4 bases and J 0 bases, with 12 bases left between them. The V gene's germline CDR1 is SQVTM and CDR2 ANQGSEA. The entire variable domain, with the rest obtained from reference TRBV29-1 and TRBJ1-1, is as follows: SAVISQKPSRDICQRGTSLTIQCQVDSQVTMMFWYRQQPGQSLTLIATANQGSEATYESGFVIDKFPISRPNLTFSTLTVSNMSPEDSSIYLCSVVRGGVNTEAFFGQGTRLTVV.

This clone was found a few times. CDR3 in amino acids: CASSPRQGGTEAFF. The CDR3 nucleotides read TGTGCCAGCAGCCCGCGACAGGGAGGCACTGAAGCTTTCTTT. This rearrangement joins TRBV11-2 to TRBJ1-1; 7 nucleotides align to TRBD1. Germline V gene lookup returns CDR1 SGHAT and CDR2 FQNNGV. V shed 5 bases and J 4 bases; nucleotides not matched to a gene: 7. CDR3 length: 14 residues.

This clone occurred a few times. The V and J genes are TRBV19 and TRBJ1-4; D is perhaps TRBD1 (5 bases). Germline V CDR1 and CDR2: LNHDA, SQIVND (reference sequence). The CDR3 is 15 residues long. Trimming left V 1 base short and J 4 bases short, with 10 bases between. The DNA of the CDR3 is TGTGCCAGTAGTATAGGCGTGGGACTTAATGAAAAACTGTTTTTT. It is translated as CASSIGVGLNEKLFF.

The V call is TRBV19, the J call TRBJ1-1, with D maybe TRBD1 (5 bases). From germline, CDR1 is LNHDA and CDR2 SQIVND (reference sequence). The V end was cut by 1 base, the J end by 8 bases, with 17 bases between. The CDR3 loop spans 15 amino acids. Here the CDR3 DNA reads TGTGCCAGTAGTATAGGCATCCGGGCCGGGGGAGAAGCTTTCTTT. This encodes CASSIGIRAGGEAFF.

The rearrangement joins TRBV2 to TRBJ1-3; D is uncertain. CDR1 and CDR2 from the germline V gene are SNHLY and FYNNEI. The germline V and J ends were trimmed by 7 bases and 0 bases, with 10 bases remaining between them. The CDR3 is 14 residues long. The CDR3 bases are TGTGCCAGCAAAGTAGACAACTCTGGAAACACCATATATTTT. Translation: CASKVDNSGNTIYF.

The chain joins TRBV6-1 to TRBJ1-1; possibly TRBD1 for D (5 bases). Trimming shortened V by 7 bases and J by 5 bases, and 20 bases separated the two germline ends. Germline values: CDR1 MNHNS, CDR2 SASEGT. The CDR3 is 15 residues long. The chain's CDR3 is CASIPGRGRGTEAFF. The DNA for the CDR3 is TGTGCCAGCATCCCAGGACGGGGAAGGGGAACTGAAGCTTTCTTT.

The V and J genes are TRBV6-5 and TRBJ2-7, with 11 positions matching TRBD1. The V gene's germline CDR1 is MNHEY and CDR2 SVGAGI. After removal of 6 bases from V and 2 bases from J, the junction contained 3 bases not matched to a gene. The CDR3 has 14 amino acids. The CDR3 here is CASSWTGGPYEQYF. CDR3 DNA sequence: TGTGCCAGCAGCTGGACAGGGGGCCCCTACGAGCAGTACTTC.

V and J are TRBV6-1 and TRBJ1-3; no definite D call. The CDR3 loop spans 14 amino acids. Germline V CDR1 and CDR2: MNHNS, SASEGT. Trimming removed 4 bases from V and 0 bases from J, with 7 bases in between. CDR3 DNA sequence: TGTGCCAGCAGTGTAAAGAACTCTGGAAACACCATATATTTT. It codes for CASSVKNSGNTIYF.